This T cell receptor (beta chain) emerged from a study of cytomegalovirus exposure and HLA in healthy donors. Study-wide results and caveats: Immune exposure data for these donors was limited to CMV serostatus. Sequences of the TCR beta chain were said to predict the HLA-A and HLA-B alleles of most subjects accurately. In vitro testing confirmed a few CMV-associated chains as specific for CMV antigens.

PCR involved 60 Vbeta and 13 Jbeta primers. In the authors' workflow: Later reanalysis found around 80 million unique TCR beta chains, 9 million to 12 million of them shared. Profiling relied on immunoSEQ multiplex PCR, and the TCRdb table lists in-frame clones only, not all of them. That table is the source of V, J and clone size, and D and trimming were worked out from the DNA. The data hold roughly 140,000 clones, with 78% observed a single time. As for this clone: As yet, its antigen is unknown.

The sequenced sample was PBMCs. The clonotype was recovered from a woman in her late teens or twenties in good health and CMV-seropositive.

The CDR3 here is CASSKARPHQPQHF. In nucleotides, the CDR3 is TGTGCCAGTAGTAAGGCCAGGCCCCATCAGCCCCAGCATTTT. The chain recombines TRBV19 with TRBJ1-5; D is undetermined. The length of the CDR3 is 14 residues. The germline V gene has CDR1 LNHDA and CDR2 SQIVND (reference sequence). Trimming removed 4 bases at V and 5 bases at J, with 12 bases between.